These 11 T cell receptor beta chains were all obtained from the same sample, sequenced in a study of blood T cell repertoires in COVID-19 (dated by TCRdb to about 2020). The library relied on the immunoSEQ multiplex PCR assay. The table comes from immuneACCESS by way of TCRdb, which keeps in-frame sequences with V and J called. Part of the clones is missing from these tables; in studies checked, under half for an unresolved V gene and the rest for unknown reasons. The sample profile shows approximately 260,000 clones; 75% to 90% of them were found once. The leading ten clones occupy approximately 9% of the sample. Sequencing used peripheral blood. The receptors shown here come from a human donor in a cohort sampled during active COVID-19.

The rearrangement joins TRBV19 to TRBJ2-7; a possible D gene is TRBD2 (6 bases). The CDR3 is 12 amino acids. The V end was cut by 3 bases, the J end by 6 bases, with 9 bases between. CDR1 and CDR2 from the germline V gene are LNHDA and SQIVND (reference sequence). The CDR3 bases are TGTGCCAGTAGTATCTCGCGGGGCGAGCAGTACTTC. Translated: CASSISRGEQYF.

The chain joins TRBV18 to TRBJ1-2; D unclear. Germline V gives CDR1 KGHSH, CDR2 LQKENI. This CDR3 is 13 amino acids long. V was cut by 2 bases and J by 8 bases, with 12 bases left in between. CDR3 DNA: TGTGCCAGCTCACCAGGGTTCGGCGGAGGCTACACCTTC. It encodes CASSPGFGGGYTF.

CDR3 DNA sequence: TGTGCCAGCAGCTTGCCGGGACAGGGGTTGACCGGGGAGCTGTTTTTT. Its translation: CASSLPGQGLTGELFF. The chain employs TRBV5-4 and TRBJ2-2, with 10 nucleotides matching TRBD1. Looked up from germline, CDR1 is SGHNT and CDR2 is YYREEE (reference sequence). The ends lost 1 base at V and 5 bases at J; junction bases unmatched: 5. This CDR3 contains 16 residues.

CDR3 nucleotide sequence: TGCGCCAGCAGCTTGGACGGGAGTGGGTGGGAAGATACGCAGTATTTT. Its translation: CASSLDGSGWEDTQYF. J is TRBJ2-3 and V is TRBV5-1; D possibly corresponds to TRBD2 (6 bases). The V end was cut by 0 bases, the J end by 5 bases, with 16 bases between. CDR3 length equals 16 residues. Germline lookup yields CDR1 SGHRS and CDR2 YFSETQ.

This clone has a handful of counts. The CDR3 coding sequence is TGTGCCAGCAAGCAGGGGTCCGGCGACACCGGGGAGCTGTTTTTT. Protein product: CASKQGSGDTGELFF. The V call is TRBV2, the J call TRBJ2-2, with a tentative D call TRBD1 (6 bases). CDR1 is SNHLY and CDR2 is FYNNEI in the germline V gene. This CDR3 has 15 amino acids. The V end lost 7 bases, the J end lost 3 bases, and 15 bases lay between the germline ends.

The count of this clone is one. The chain joins TRBV19 to TRBJ2-7, with a tentative D call TRBD1 (6 bases). Trimming cost V 6 bases and J 6 bases, with 15 bases left between them. CDR1 and CDR2 from the germline V gene are LNHDA and SQIVND (reference sequence). The CDR3 spans 13 residues. The CDR3 bases are TGTGCCAGTAGCTACTCCAGGGGCGCCGAGCAGTACTTC. It encodes CASSYSRGAEQYF. The complete variable domain, with remaining parts taken from reference TRBV19 and TRBJ2-7, reads DGGITQSPKYLFRKEGQNVTLSCEQNLNHDAMYWYRQDPGQGLRLIYYSQIVNDFQKGDIAEGYSVSREKKESFPLTVTSAQKNPTAFYLCASSYSRGAEQYFGPGTRLTVT.

This clone was counted only a few times. V gene TRBV9 combines with J gene TRBJ1-6; D may be TRBD1 (5 bases). CDR1 and CDR2 (germline): SGDLS, YYNGEE. V was shortened by 3 bases and J by 9 bases, with 19 bases between the two germline ends. This CDR3 comprises 16 residues. CDR3 amino acids: CASSEGTAGGRSPLHF. The CDR3 DNA is TGTGCCAGCAGCGAGGGGACCGCCGGAGGGCGTTCACCCCTCCACTTT.

The gene calls are TRBV29-1 and TRBJ2-7; 9 bases map to TRBD1. Germline values: CDR1 SQVTM, CDR2 ANQGSEA. J gave up 3 bases and V 4 bases, and 4 bases lay outside the gene matches. This CDR3 is built from 13 residues. CDR3 nucleotides: TGCAGCGTTGTCGGGACAGGGCGCTACGAGCAGTACTTC. Translating it yields CSVVGTGRYEQYF.

The chain employs TRBV13 and TRBJ2-7; 7 bases map to TRBD1. The CDR3 loop spans 14 amino acids. The V gene end was trimmed by 2 bases and the J gene end by 0 bases; junction bases not matched to a gene: 1. CDR1 is PRHDT, CDR2 FYEKMQ, per germline (reference sequence). CDR3: CASSLTGVSYEQYF. The CDR3, as DNA: TGTGCCAGCAGCTTAACAGGGGTCTCCTACGAGCAGTACTTC.

The chain employs TRBV27 and TRBJ1-1; no clear D. The CDR3 length is 13 residues. The germline V gene encodes CDR1 MNHEY and CDR2 SMNVEV (reference sequence). Trimming pared 6 bases from V and 1 base from J, leaving 9 bases between. DNA of the CDR3: TGTGCCAGCAGAAGTAACAGGAACACTGAAGCTTTCTTT. Protein sequence: CASRSNRNTEAFF.

The genes are TRBV5-1 and TRBJ2-2; D ambiguous. Trimming shortened V by 4 bases and J by 0 bases, and 13 bases separated the two germline ends. The CDR3 totals 16 residues. Germline V gene lookup returns CDR1 SGHRS and CDR2 YFSETQ. CDR3 region: CASSHRGQANTGELFF. The CDR3 DNA reads TGCGCCAGCAGCCACCGTGGGCAGGCGAACACCGGGGAGCTGTTTTTT.